This entry lists 9 T cell receptor beta chains sequenced from one sample in a study of blood T cell repertoires in COVID-19. The repertoire was sequenced with immunoSEQ multiplex PCR; TCRdb's copy has only in-frame clones and lacks some. The sample yields 100,000 to 110,000 clones, about 90% seen once. Material for sequencing was peripheral blood. Every receptor here comes from a young man in a cohort sampled during active COVID-19.

The V and J genes are TRBV11-3 and TRBJ2-5, with D perhaps TRBD1 (6 bases). Germline V gives CDR1 SGHNT, CDR2 YENEEA. The CDR3 covers 13 residues. The V and J ends lost 3 bases and 2 bases respectively, with 7 bases between them. CDR3 residues: CASSFRGQETQYF. CDR3 DNA sequence: TGTGCCAGCAGCTTTAGGGGGCAAGAGACCCAGTACTTC.

This chain connects TRBV4-1 to TRBJ2-7, with a weak D call TRBD1 (5 bases). V gave up 2 bases and J gave up 0 bases, with 14 bases separating them. This CDR3 has 16 residues. Germline lookup yields CDR1 MGHRA and CDR2 YSYEKL. The CDR3 loop is CASSQKGAGPSYEQYF. CDR3 DNA sequence: TGCGCCAGCAGCCAAAAAGGGGCAGGGCCCTCCTACGAGCAGTACTTC.

The rearrangement uses TRBV6-1 and TRBJ2-3; D perhaps matches TRBD2 (6 bases). Germline CDR1 MNHNS, CDR2 SASEGT. Trimming stripped 4 bases from V and 3 bases from J, with 17 bases between. This CDR3 spans 16 amino acids. The CDR3 sequence is CASSVSSSEPTDTQYF. DNA for the CDR3: TGTGCCAGCAGTGTTTCGTCTAGCGAACCTACAGATACGCAGTATTTT.

In this sample, this clone turned up a few times. The gene calls are TRBV29-1 and TRBJ1-5; maybe TRBD1 (5 bases). Trimming left V 4 bases short and J 4 bases short, with 14 bases between. Germline CDR1 SQVTM, CDR2 ANQGSEA. The CDR3 is made up of 14 amino acids. Written as DNA, the CDR3 is TGCAGCGTTGCAGGGCCAGGGCGGAATCAGCCCCAGCATTTT. Protein product: CSVAGPGRNQPQHF. Full variable domain (outside the CDR3, taken from reference TRBV29-1 and TRBJ1-5): SAVISQKPSRDICQRGTSLTIQCQVDSQVTMMFWYRQQPGQSLTLIATANQGSEATYESGFVIDKFPISRPNLTFSTLTVSNMSPEDSSIYLCSVAGPGRNQPQHFGDGTRLSIL.

The chain links TRBV6-6 to TRBJ2-1; 7 bases fit TRBD2. The junction had 6 bases not matched to a gene; V was cut back by 2 bases and J by 8 bases. The CDR3 totals 14 residues. Germline-derived CDR1 and CDR2 are MNHNY and SVGAGI (reference sequence). The CDR3 here is CASSYGGGSYEQFF. The CDR3 region has the DNA TGTGCCAGCAGTTACGGGGGGGGGTCCTATGAGCAGTTCTTC.

The CDR3 sequence: CASSLDLGRELGNEQFF. As DNA, the CDR3 is TGTGCCAGCAGCTTGGATCTCGGCAGGGAACTCGGCAATGAGCAGTTCTTC. The chain couples TRBV5-6 to TRBJ2-1; D is possibly TRBD1 (5 bases). In germline, CDR1 is SGHDT, CDR2 YYEEEE. The CDR3 is made up of 17 amino acids. Trimming removed 0 bases at V and 6 bases at J, with 19 bases between.

V gene TRBV11-1 combines with J gene TRBJ2-7, with 8 positions matching TRBD1. V lost 3 bases, J lost 3 bases, and 7 bases stayed unmatched. Germline loops: CDR1 SGHAT, CDR2 FQDESV (reference sequence). The CDR3 is made up of 15 amino acids. The CDR3, as DNA: TGTGCCAGCAGCTTCCTCGGACAGGGCTTCTACGAGCAGTACTTC. Protein: CASSFLGQGFYEQYF.

The CDR3 sequence: CASSWGQRTEAFF. As DNA, the CDR3 is TGTGCCAGCAGTTGGGGACAACGCACTGAAGCTTTCTTT. The chain has TRBV11-1 and TRBJ1-1; maybe TRBD1 (6 bases). In germline, CDR1 is SGHAT, CDR2 FQDESV (reference sequence). CDR3 length equals 13 residues. Deletions cut 6 bases from V and 4 bases from J, with 12 bases between.

The gene calls are TRBV6-5 and TRBJ2-5, with D uncertain. V lost 3 bases, J lost 1 base, and 6 bases lay in between. Germline V lookup: CDR1 MNHEY, CDR2 SVGAGI. This CDR3 has 13 amino acids. CDR3: CASSYALQETQYF. The CDR3 region has the DNA TGTGCCAGCAGTTATGCACTCCAAGAGACCCAGTACTTC.